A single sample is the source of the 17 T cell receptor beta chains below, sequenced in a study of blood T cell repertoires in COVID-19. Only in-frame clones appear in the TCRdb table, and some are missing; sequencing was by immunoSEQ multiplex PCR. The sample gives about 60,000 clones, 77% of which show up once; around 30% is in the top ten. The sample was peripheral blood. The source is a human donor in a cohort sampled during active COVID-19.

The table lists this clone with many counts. The CDR3 sequence is CASSLSGTDFEKLFF. The CDR3, as DNA: TGTGCCAGCAGTTTATCGGGGACAGACTTCGAAAAACTGTTTTTT. This sequence joins TRBV28 and TRBJ1-4, with 7 nucleotides matching TRBD1. V lost 1 base and J lost 8; bases outside the gene matches: 7. The CDR3 spans 15 residues. Germline-derived CDR1 and CDR2 are MDHEN and SYDVKM.

Here the CDR3 DNA reads TGTGCCAGTAGTAATAGGGGACAGGCTGGCAATCAGCCCCAGCATTTT. Translating it yields CASSNRGQAGNQPQHF. The chain is built from TRBV19 and TRBJ1-5, with TRBD1 matching 8 bases. After removal of 4 bases from V and 2 bases from J, the junction contained 7 bases not matched to a gene. The CDR3 totals 16 residues. Looked up from germline, CDR1 is LNHDA and CDR2 is SQIVND (reference sequence). The complete variable domain, with remaining parts taken from reference TRBV19 and TRBJ1-5, reads DGGITQSPKYLFRKEGQNVTLSCEQNLNHDAMYWYRQDPGQGLRLIYYSQIVNDFQKGDIAEGYSVSREKKESFPLTVTSAQKNPTAFYLCASSNRGQAGNQPQHFGDGTRLSIL.

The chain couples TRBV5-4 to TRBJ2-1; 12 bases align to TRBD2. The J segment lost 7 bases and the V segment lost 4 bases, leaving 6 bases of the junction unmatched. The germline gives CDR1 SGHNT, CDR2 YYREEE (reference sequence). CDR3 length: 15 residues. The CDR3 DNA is TGTGCCAGCAGCGGTGGACTAGCGGGATATAATGAGCAGTTCTTC. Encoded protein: CASSGGLAGYNEQFF.

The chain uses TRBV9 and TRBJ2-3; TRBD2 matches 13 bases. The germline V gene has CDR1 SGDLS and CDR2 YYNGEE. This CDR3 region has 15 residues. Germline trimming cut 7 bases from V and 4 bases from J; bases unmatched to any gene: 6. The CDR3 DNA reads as TGTGCCAGCTCACTAGCGGGGGGGTACGCAGATACGCAGTATTTT. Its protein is CASSLAGGYADTQYF.

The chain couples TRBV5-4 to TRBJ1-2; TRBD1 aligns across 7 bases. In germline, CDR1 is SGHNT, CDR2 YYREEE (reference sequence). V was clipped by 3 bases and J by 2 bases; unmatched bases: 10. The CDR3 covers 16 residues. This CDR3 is CASSSRTGRVNYGYTF. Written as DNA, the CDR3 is TGTGCCAGCAGCTCTCGGACAGGTCGGGTCAACTATGGCTACACCTTC.

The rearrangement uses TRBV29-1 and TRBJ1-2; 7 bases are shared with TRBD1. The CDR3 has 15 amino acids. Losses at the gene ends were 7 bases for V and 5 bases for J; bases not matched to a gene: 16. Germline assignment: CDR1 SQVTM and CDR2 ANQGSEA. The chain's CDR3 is CSADGLLQGSYGYTF. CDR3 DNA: TGCAGCGCCGACGGCCTATTACAGGGGTCTTATGGCTACACCTTC.

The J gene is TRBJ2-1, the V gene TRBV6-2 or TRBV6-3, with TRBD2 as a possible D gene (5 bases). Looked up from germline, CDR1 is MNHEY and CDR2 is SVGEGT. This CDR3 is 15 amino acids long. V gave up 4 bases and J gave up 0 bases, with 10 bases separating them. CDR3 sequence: CASSFKRSSYNEQFF. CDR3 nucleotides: TGTGCCAGCAGTTTTAAGCGGAGCTCCTACAATGAGCAGTTCTTC.

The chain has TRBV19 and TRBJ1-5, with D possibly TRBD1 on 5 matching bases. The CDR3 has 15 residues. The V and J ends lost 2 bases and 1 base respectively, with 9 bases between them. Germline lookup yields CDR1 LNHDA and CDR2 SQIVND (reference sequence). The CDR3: CASSISGLSNQPQHF. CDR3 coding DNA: TGTGCCAGTAGTATATCAGGGCTGAGCAATCAGCCCCAGCATTTT.

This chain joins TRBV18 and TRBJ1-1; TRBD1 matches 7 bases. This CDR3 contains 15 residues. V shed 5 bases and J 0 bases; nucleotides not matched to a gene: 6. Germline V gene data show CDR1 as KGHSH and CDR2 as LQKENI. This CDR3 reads CASSVRDSMNTEAFF. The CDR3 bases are TGTGCCAGCTCAGTTAGGGACAGCATGAACACTGAAGCTTTCTTT.

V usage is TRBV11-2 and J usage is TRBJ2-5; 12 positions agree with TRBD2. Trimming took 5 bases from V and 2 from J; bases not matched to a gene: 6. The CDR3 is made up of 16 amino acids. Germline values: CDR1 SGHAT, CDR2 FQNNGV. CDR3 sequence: CASSPRGLAGQETQYF. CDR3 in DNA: TGTGCCAGCAGCCCCAGAGGACTAGCGGGACAAGAGACCCAGTACTTC.

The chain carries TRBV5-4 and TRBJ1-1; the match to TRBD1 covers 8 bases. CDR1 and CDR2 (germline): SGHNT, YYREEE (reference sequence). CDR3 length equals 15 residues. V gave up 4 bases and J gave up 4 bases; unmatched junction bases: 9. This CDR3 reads CASSTPGTGGTEAFF. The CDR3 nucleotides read TGTGCCAGCAGCACCCCCGGGACAGGCGGCACTGAAGCTTTCTTT.

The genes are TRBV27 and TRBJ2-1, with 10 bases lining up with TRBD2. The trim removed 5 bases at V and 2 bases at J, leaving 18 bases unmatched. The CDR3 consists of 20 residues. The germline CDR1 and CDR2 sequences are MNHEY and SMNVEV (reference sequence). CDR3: CASSGEKAGGPSGTYNEQFF. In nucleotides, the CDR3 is TGTGCCAGCAGTGGAGAAAAAGCGGGAGGGCCCTCGGGTACCTACAATGAGCAGTTCTTC.

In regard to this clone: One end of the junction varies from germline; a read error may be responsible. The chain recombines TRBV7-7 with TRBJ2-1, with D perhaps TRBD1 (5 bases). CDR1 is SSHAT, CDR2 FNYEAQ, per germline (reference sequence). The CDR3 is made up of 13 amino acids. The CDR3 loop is CASSLSGNNEQFF. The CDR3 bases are TGTGCTAGCAGCTTATCAGGGAACAATGAGCAGTTCTTC.

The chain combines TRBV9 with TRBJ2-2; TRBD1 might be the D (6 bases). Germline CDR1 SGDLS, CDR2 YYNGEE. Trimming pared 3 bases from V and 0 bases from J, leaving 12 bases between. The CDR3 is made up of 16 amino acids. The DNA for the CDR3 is TGTGCCAGCAGCGCCCGCGGACAGACGAACACCGGGGAGCTGTTTTTT. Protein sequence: CASSARGQTNTGELFF.

In nucleotides, the CDR3 is TGCGCCAGCAGCTTTTCCCCCAGGGCGCTAGCCAAAAACATTCAGTACTTC. Translating gives CASSFSPRALAKNIQYF. The chain uses TRBV5-1 and TRBJ2-4; D is possibly TRBD1 (5 bases). Trimming removed 2 bases at V and 0 bases at J, with 15 bases between. The germline gives CDR1 SGHRS, CDR2 YFSETQ. The CDR3 spans 17 residues. Full variable domain (outside the CDR3, taken from reference TRBV5-1 and TRBJ2-4): KAGVTQTPRYLIKTRGQQVTLSCSPISGHRSVSWYQQTPGQGLQFLFEYFSETQRNKGNFPGRFSGRQFSNSRSEMNVSTLELGDSALYLCASSFSPRALAKNIQYFGAGTRLSVL.

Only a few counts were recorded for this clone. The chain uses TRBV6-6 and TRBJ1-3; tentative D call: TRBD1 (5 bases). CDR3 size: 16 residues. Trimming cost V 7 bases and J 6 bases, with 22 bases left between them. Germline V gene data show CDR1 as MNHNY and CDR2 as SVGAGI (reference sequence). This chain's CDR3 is CASKSGVGDNPNTIYF. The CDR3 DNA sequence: TGTGCCAGCAAGAGTGGGGTAGGGGATAACCCAAACACCATATATTTT.

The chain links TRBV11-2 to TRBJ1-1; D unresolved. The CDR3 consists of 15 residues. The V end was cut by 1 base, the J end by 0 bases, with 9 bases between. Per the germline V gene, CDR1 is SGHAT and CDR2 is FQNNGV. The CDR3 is CASSLGLEMNTEAFF. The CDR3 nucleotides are TGTGCCAGCAGCTTAGGGCTGGAGATGAACACTGAAGCTTTCTTT.